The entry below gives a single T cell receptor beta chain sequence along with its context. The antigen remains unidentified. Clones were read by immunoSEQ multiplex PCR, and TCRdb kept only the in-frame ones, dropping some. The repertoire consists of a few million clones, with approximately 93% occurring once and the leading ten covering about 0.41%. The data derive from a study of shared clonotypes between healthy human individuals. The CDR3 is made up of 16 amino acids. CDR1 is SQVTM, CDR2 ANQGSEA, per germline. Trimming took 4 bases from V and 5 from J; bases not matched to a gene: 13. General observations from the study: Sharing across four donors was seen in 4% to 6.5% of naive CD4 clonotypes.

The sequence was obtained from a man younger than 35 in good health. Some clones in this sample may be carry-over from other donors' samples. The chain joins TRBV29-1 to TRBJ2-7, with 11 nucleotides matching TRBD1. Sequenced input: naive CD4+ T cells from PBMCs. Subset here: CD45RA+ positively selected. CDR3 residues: CSVGEDQDRGRNEQYF. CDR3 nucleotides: TGCAGCGTTGGTGAAGACCAGGACAGGGGGCGGAACGAGCAGTACTTC.